The next 9 T cell receptor beta chains were all read from a single sample in a study of CD8+ T cells in alopecia areata. RNA extraction was followed by reverse transcription into cDNA, which acted as the sequencing template. Data came from immunoSEQ multiplex PCR; TCRdb stores just in-frame clones and leaves some out. The sample contains 150,000 or so clones, less than 65% of which appear only once. Sequenced here: CD8+ T cells sorted from blood, sampled at week 0. The receptors come from a human donor with alopecia areata.

About this clone: The sample has other DNA sequences that encode this CDR3 too. The chain has TRBV5-1 and TRBJ2-7; a weak D match, TRBD2 (6 bases). V was cut by 2 bases and J by 7 bases, with 10 bases left in between. Germline V gene data show CDR1 as SGHRS and CDR2 as YFSETQ. This CDR3 has 12 amino acids. The CDR3 spells CASSLSGTEQYF. The CDR3 DNA is TGCGCCAGCAGCTTATCCGGGACTGAGCAGTACTTC.

The chain joins TRBV29-1 to TRBJ2-2, with D perhaps matching TRBD1 (5 bases). V dropped 6 bases and J dropped 5 bases, with 13 bases sitting between them. The CDR3 runs to 13 residues. CDR1 is SQVTM, CDR2 ANQGSEA, per germline. CDR3 coding DNA: TGCAGCGTCGACTCAGGGTTGACCGGGGAGCTGTTTTTT. This translates into CSVDSGLTGELFF.

The V call is TRBV5-6, the J call TRBJ1-5, with D tentatively TRBD1 (6 bases). The CDR3 totals 15 residues. Germline-derived CDR1 and CDR2 are SGHDT and YYEEEE. The V end lost 0 bases, the J end lost 4 bases, and 11 bases lay between the germline ends. This CDR3 is CASSLGIQGNQPQHF. The CDR3 DNA sequence: TGTGCCAGCAGCTTGGGAATACAGGGAAATCAGCCCCAGCATTTT. The full variable domain, in which reference TRBV5-6 and TRBJ1-5 provide the parts outside the CDR3, is DAGVTQSPTHLIKTRGQQVTLRCSPKSGHDTVSWYQQALGQGPQFIFQYYEEEERQRGNFPDRFSGHQFPNYSSELNVNALLLGDSALYLCASSLGIQGNQPQHFGDGTRLSIL.

The chain is built from TRBV4-3 and TRBJ1-1; D gene ambiguous. The V end was cut by 0 bases, the J end by 6 bases, with 14 bases between. CDR3 length equals 15 residues. Germline values: CDR1 LGHNA, CDR2 YSLEER. The CDR3 loop reads CASSQEAGVGSEAFF. As DNA, the CDR3 is TGCGCCAGCAGCCAAGAGGCCGGTGTAGGATCTGAAGCTTTCTTT.

This chain connects TRBV13 to TRBJ2-1; 10 bases agree with TRBD2. V shed 4 bases, J shed 6 bases, and the junction held 9 bases outside the gene matches. Germline values: CDR1 PRHDT, CDR2 FYEKMQ (reference sequence). This CDR3 spans 16 amino acids. CDR3 region: CASSSRLAGGLNEQFF. The DNA of the CDR3 is TGTGCCAGCAGCTCCAGGTTAGCGGGGGGACTCAATGAGCAGTTCTTC.

In this sample, this clone turned up a few times. The chain combines TRBV19 with TRBJ2-1; no clear D gene. The V end was cut by 1 base, the J end by 4 bases, with 5 bases between. Germline CDR1 reads LNHDA; CDR2 reads SQIVND (reference sequence). The CDR3 is 13 amino acids. In nucleotides, the CDR3 is TGTGCCAGTAGTATAGGCAGTTACAATGAGCAGTTCTTC. This sequence encodes CASSIGSYNEQFF.

This clone was counted between two and nine times. The chain combines TRBV9 with TRBJ1-2; D not certain. The CDR3 is made up of 12 amino acids. Deletions cut 0 bases from V and 8 bases from J, with 8 bases between. In germline, CDR1 is SGDLS, CDR2 YYNGEE. The CDR3 DNA sequence: TGTGCCAGCAGCGTAGATTCATCGGGCTACACCTTC. Its translation: CASSVDSSGYTF.

This clone was counted a single time. The chain links TRBV7-6 to TRBJ2-7; 7 bases match TRBD1. The V segment lost 4 bases and the J segment 6 bases; nucleotides outside the gene matches: 12. The CDR3 length is 15 residues. Germline V gene lookup returns CDR1 SGHVS and CDR2 FNYEAQ. CDR3 residues: CASSSSPGQLCEQYF. The CDR3 DNA reads as TGTGCCAGCAGCTCATCCCCGGGACAGCTCTGCGAGCAGTACTTC.

V and J are TRBV15 and TRBJ2-4; possibly TRBD1 for D (6 bases). The CDR3 runs 16 residues. Germline V CDR1 and CDR2: LNHNV, YYDKDF (reference sequence). The ends were cut back, 1 base at V and 0 bases at J, with 10 bases in the middle. The DNA for the CDR3 is TGTGCCACCAGCAGAGGAACAGGGAAAGCCAAAAACATTCAGTACTTC. Encoded protein: CATSRGTGKAKNIQYF.